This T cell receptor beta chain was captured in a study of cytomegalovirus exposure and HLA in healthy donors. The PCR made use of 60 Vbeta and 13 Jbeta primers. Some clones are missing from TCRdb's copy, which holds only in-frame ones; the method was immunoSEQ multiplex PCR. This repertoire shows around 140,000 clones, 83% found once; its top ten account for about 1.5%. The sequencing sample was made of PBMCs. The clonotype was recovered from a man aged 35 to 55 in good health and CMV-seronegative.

CDR3 DNA: TGTGCCAGCAGTTCTGGACTCTCTGGGGAGCAGTACTTC. This sequence encodes CASSSGLSGEQYF. The rearrangement links TRBV28 to TRBJ2-7; the D gene is possibly TRBD2 (5 bases). Per germline, CDR1 MDHEN and CDR2 SYDVKM. The CDR3 runs 13 residues. V shed 4 bases and J shed 7 bases, with 14 bases lying between them. Drawing the rest from reference TRBV28 and TRBJ2-7, the complete variable domain is DVKVTQSSRYLVKRTGEKVFLECVQDMDHENMFWYRQDPGLGLRLIYFSYDVKMKEKGDIPEGYSVSREKKERFSLILESASTNQTSMYLCASSSGLSGEQYFGPGTRLTVT.